A selection of T cell receptor beta chains follows, all from one sample in a study of OX40 agonist ivuxolimab in advanced cancers. Data came from immunoSEQ multiplex PCR; TCRdb stores just in-frame clones and leaves some out. The table shows more than 15,000 clones, with roughly four fifths occurring only once. Sequenced here: CD4+ or CD8+ T cells sorted from blood, sampled in a trial of the OX40 agonist ivuxolimab. These receptor sequences come from an adult with an advanced solid tumor such as melanoma, head and neck, liver or kidney cancer. The CDR3 runs from the conserved cysteine through the conserved F or W. The D gene is left open where the match is weak. For some rows the clone size is stated as once, few or many, or as a class when expanded; others skip it.

D gene	clone size	V gene	J gene	CDR3 DNA	CDR3 protein
-	-	TRBV28	TRBJ2-7	TGTGCCAGCAGTTTTCCATTCCGGGACGGTGGATACGAGCAGTACTTT	CASSFPFRDGGYEQYF
TRBD1	-	TRBV27	TRBJ2-5	TGTGCCAGCACCGGACAGGGGGCAGGAGAGACCCAGTACTTC	CASTGQGAGETQYF
TRBD1	once	TRBV19	TRBJ1-2	TGTGCCAGTAGTTCCGCCGGGACAGGGTTTTCTGGCTACACCTTC	CASSSAGTGFSGYTF
-	-	TRBV28	TRBJ2-5	TGTGCCACCTTATCCACGAACCAAGAGACCCAGTACTTC	CATLSTNQETQYF
-	-	TRBV19	TRBJ1-2	TGTGCCAGCACCCCGGCGGGACGGCGGGGCTACACCTTC	CASTPAGRRGYTF
TRBD2	-	TRBV4-2	TRBJ2-1	TGTGCCAGCAGCCAAGATCTCTCACTAGCGGGAGGGCCGGTTTACAATGAGCAGTTCTTC	CASSQDLSLAGGPVYNEQFF
TRBD1	-	TRBV30	TRBJ1-2	TGTGCCTGGAGTGGGACAGGGGTGCTAAACTATGGCTACACCTTC	CAWSGTGVLNYGYTF
-	once	TRBV14	TRBJ2-7	TGTGCCAGCAGCCGGGACGGCTACGAGCAGTACTTC	CASSRDGYEQYF
TRBD1	few	TRBV28	TRBJ2-3	TGTGCCACCCTCAGTAGGGGGCGGCCAGATACGCAGTATTTT	CATLSRGRPDTQYF
TRBD1	-	TRBV5-1	TRBJ2-7	TGCGCCAGCAGCAAAGGACAGGGAAATTTACCCTACGAGCAGTACTTC	CASSKGQGNLPYEQYF
-	-	TRBV15	TRBJ2-3	TGTGCCACCAGCCCTCGAACCGGGGGCACTAGCACAGATACGCAGTATTTT	CATSPRTGGTSTDTQYF